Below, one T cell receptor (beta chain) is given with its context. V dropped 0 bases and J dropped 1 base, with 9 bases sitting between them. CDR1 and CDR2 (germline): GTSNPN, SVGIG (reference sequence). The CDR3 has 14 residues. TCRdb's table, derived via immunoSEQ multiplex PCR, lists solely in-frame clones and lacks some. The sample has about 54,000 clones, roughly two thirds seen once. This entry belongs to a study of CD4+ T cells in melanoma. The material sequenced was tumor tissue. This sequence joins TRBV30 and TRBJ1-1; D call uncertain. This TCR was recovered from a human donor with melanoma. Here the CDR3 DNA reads TGTGCCTGGAGTGTATGGTCCGGGAACACTGAAGCTTTCTTT. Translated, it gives CAWSVWSGNTEAFF.